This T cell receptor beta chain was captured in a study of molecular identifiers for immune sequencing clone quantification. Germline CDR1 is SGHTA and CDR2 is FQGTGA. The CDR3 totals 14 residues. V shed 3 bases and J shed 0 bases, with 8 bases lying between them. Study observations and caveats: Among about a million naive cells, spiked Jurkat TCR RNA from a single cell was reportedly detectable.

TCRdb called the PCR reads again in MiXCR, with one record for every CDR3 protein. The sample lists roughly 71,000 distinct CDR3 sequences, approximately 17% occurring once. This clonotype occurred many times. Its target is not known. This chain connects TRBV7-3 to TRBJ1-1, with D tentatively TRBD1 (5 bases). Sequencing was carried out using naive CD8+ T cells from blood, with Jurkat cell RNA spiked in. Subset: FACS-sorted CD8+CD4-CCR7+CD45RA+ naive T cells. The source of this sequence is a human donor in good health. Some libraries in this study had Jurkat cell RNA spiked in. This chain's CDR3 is CASSLGGMNTEAFF. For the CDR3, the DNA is TGTGCCAGCAGCTTGGGGGGGATGAACACTGAAGCTTTCTTT.